The 27 T cell receptor beta chains listed next were all sequenced from one sample in a study of regulatory T cells in long-lasting Graves disease. CDR3-region Arm-PCR and iRepertoire HTBI primers produced the TCR beta libraries. Via MiXCR, TCRdb re-called the multiplex PCR reads, giving one row per CDR3 protein. The sample consists of 350,000 to 500,000 distinct CDR3 sequences, about 21% of them appearing once. Time point reported: persistent/refractory GD, antithyroid drugs over 5 years with positive TRAb. Preparation of the TCR library used RNA extracted from PBMCs. This specimen consisted of peripheral blood mononuclear cells (PBMCs), obtained when the disease was refractory, from a patient treated with antithyroid drugs. These receptors all stem from a female donor with Graves disease.

The rearrangement uses TRBV6-2 or TRBV6-3 and TRBJ2-7; a possible D gene is TRBD1 (6 bases). The CDR3 consists of 15 residues. The V end lost 4 bases, the J end lost 3 bases, and 16 bases lay between the germline ends. Germline V lookup: CDR1 MNHEY, CDR2 SVGEGT. The CDR3 nucleotides are TGTGCCAGCAGTTTTCACAGGGAGAAGCGCTACGAGCAGTACTTC. Its protein is CASSFHREKRYEQYF.

The sample holds many counts of this clonotype. The chain joins TRBV24-1 to TRBJ2-2; D is undetermined. V lost 8 bases and J 2 bases, leaving 14 bases between the germline ends. CDR3 length: 15 residues. The germline CDR1 and CDR2 sequences are KGHDR and SFDVKD. The CDR3 here is CATNRWLGNTGELFF. In DNA form, the CDR3 reads TGTGCCACCAACCGGTGGCTAGGTAACACCGGGGAGCTGTTTTTT.

The rearrangement links TRBV20-1 to TRBJ1-5; D may be TRBD1 (5 bases). The V and J ends lost 0 bases and 9 bases respectively, with 9 bases between them. Germline CDR1 reads DFQATT; CDR2 reads SNEGSKA (reference sequence). The CDR3 sequence is 12 residues long. CDR3 loop: CSARDEGRPQHF. Here the CDR3 DNA reads TGCAGTGCTAGAGATGAGGGGCGGCCCCAGCATTTT.

This clonotype has only a few counts. This sequence joins TRBV12-3 or TRBV12-4 and TRBJ2-1; a weak D match, TRBD2 (6 bases). Trimming shortened V by 5 bases and J by 4 bases, and 15 bases separated the two germline ends. This CDR3 is 15 amino acids long. The CDR3 nucleotides read TGTGCCAGCAGTCGGGACTCGTCTTCTTACAATGAGCAGTTCTTC. It yields the protein CASSRDSSSYNEQFF.

The chain employs TRBV14 and TRBJ2-5, with 8 bases identical to TRBD1. CDR1 is SGHDN and CDR2 is FVKESK in the germline V gene. The CDR3 consists of 16 residues. With 1 base clipped from V and 5 bases from J, the junction kept 9 bases outside the gene matches. In DNA, the CDR3 is TGTGCCAGCAGCCAAGGTGACAGGGGTGTATGGGAGACCCAGTACTTC. Protein product: CASSQGDRGVWETQYF.

The V gene is TRBV28, the J gene TRBJ2-1; the match to TRBD2 covers 8 bases. V was clipped by 3 bases and J by 3 bases; unmatched bases: 4. The CDR3 is made up of 15 amino acids. CDR1 and CDR2 (germline): MDHEN, SYDVKM. The CDR3 DNA follows: TGTGCCAGCAGTTTGAGAGCGGGAGTCTACAATGAGCAGTTCTTC. This encodes CASSLRAGVYNEQFF.

Many counts were recorded for this clonotype. The V gene is TRBV24-1, the J gene TRBJ2-5; 7 nucleotides match TRBD1. Trimming cost V 10 bases and J 9 bases; bases outside gene matches: 13. The CDR3 is 13 amino acids. Germline CDR1 reads KGHDR; CDR2 reads SFDVKD. The chain's CDR3 is CATSTGVRAAQYF. Written as DNA, the CDR3 is TGTGCCACATCCACAGGGGTCCGAGCGGCCCAGTACTTC.

The chain couples TRBV19 to TRBJ2-7; TRBD1 or TRBD2 may be the D gene (5 bases each). The CDR3 runs to 17 residues. The germline V gene has CDR1 LNHDA and CDR2 SQIVND (reference sequence). Trimming took 5 bases from V and 6 from J, leaving 26 bases between them. CDR3: CASSGTTRRQGSAEQYF. The DNA of the CDR3 is TGTGCCAGTAGTGGGACCACTAGGCGGCAGGGTTCTGCCGAGCAGTACTTC.

This clonotype was counted ten times or more. The J gene is TRBJ1-4, the V gene TRBV27, with a possible D match to TRBD1 (5 bases). Germline V gene data show CDR1 as MNHEY and CDR2 as SMNVEV (reference sequence). The germline V and J ends were trimmed by 5 bases and 8 bases, with 27 bases remaining between them. This CDR3 has 18 amino acids. The CDR3 sequence: CASSPLGDLTGSEEKLFF. The CDR3 DNA reads TGTGCCAGCAGTCCCCTTGGTGACCTCACAGGATCGGAGGAAAAACTGTTTTTT.

This clonotype was recorded many times. This chain links TRBV6-5 with TRBJ1-6, with D perhaps TRBD1 (5 bases). Germline V gene sequence: CDR1 MNHEY, CDR2 SVGAGI. V was shortened by 2 bases and J by 7 bases, with 12 bases between the two germline ends. CDR3 length: 15 amino acids. The CDR3 DNA reads as TGTGCCAGCAGTTACCGGCCCGGGGGGAATTCACCCCTCCACTTT. Translating it yields CASSYRPGGNSPLHF.

Details on this clonotype: With a much larger clone just one base away, this may be a read error. The chain recombines TRBV30 with TRBJ1-4, with D unclear. This CDR3 comprises 11 residues. Germline CDR1 GTSNPN, CDR2 SVGIG (reference sequence). With 5 bases removed from V and 13 bases from J, the gap between germline ends came to 14 bases. Written as DNA, the CDR3 is TGTGCCTGGGGTACGGCTTCGGTACTGTTTTTT. Translation: CAWGTASVLFF.

This clonotype was recorded a few times. The chain employs TRBV20-1 and TRBJ1-3, with 7 bases matching TRBD1. Germline assignment: CDR1 DFQATT and CDR2 SNEGSKA (reference sequence). The CDR3 covers 13 residues. Trimming cost V 1 base and J 3 bases; bases outside gene matches: 0. CDR3: CSARGDSGNTIYF. For the CDR3, the DNA is TGCAGTGCTAGAGGGGACAGTGGAAACACCATATATTTT.

This clonotype was counted a few times. The chain is built from TRBV4-1 and TRBJ2-5; TRBD2 aligns across 7 bases. The length of the CDR3 is 14 residues. Germline V gene sequence: CDR1 MGHRA, CDR2 YSYEKL. Losses at the gene ends were 4 bases for V and 0 bases for J; bases not matched to a gene: 2. The CDR3: CASSPTSDQETQYF. DNA of the CDR3: TGCGCCAGCAGCCCAACTAGCGACCAAGAGACCCAGTACTTC.

There are a few counts of this clonotype. This sequence joins TRBV12-5 and TRBJ1-1, with D possibly being TRBD1 (6 bases). From germline, CDR1 is LGHNT and CDR2 FRNRAP. This CDR3 region has 15 residues. Trimming took off 7 bases at V and 3 bases at J, with 18 bases between the two ends. The CDR3 nucleotides are TGTGCTAGTGCCTTGGCCGCAGGGGCCTACACTGAAGCTTTCTTT. Translation: CASALAAGAYTEAFF.

This clonotype came up many times. V usage is TRBV28 and J usage is TRBJ2-5, with TRBD1 matching 9 bases. Germline assignment: CDR1 MDHEN and CDR2 SYDVKM. Trimming took 7 bases from V and 4 from J; bases not matched to a gene: 7. The CDR3 sequence is 14 residues long. CDR3 amino acids: CASTSGQGRETQYF. CDR3 sequence (DNA): TGTGCCAGCACCTCAGGACAGGGGAGAGAGACCCAGTACTTC.

In this sample, this clonotype turned up many times. The chain couples TRBV2 to TRBJ2-5; no definite D call. This CDR3 is built from 14 residues. Germline values: CDR1 SNHLY, CDR2 FYNNEI. V lost 1 base to trimming and J lost 2 bases, with 8 bases between them. For the CDR3, the DNA is TGTGCCAGCAGTGAAGTAGGCTATCAAGAGACCCAGTACTTC. Translation: CASSEVGYQETQYF.

The J gene is TRBJ2-7, the V gene TRBV5-1; the D is unclear. The V and J ends lost 0 bases and 3 bases respectively, with 10 bases between them. The CDR3 has 14 amino acids. Germline-derived CDR1 and CDR2 are SGHRS and YFSETQ. Written as DNA, the CDR3 is TGCGCCAGCAGCTTGGGTGACTTGAACTACGAGCAGTACTTC. Translating it yields CASSLGDLNYEQYF.

This clonotype was seen ten or more times. The chain uses TRBV6-2 or TRBV6-3 and TRBJ2-7; D is possibly TRBD1 or TRBD2 (5 bases each). The CDR3 is made up of 12 amino acids. Germline V gene data show CDR1 as MNHEY and CDR2 as SVGEGT. The V end was cut by 6 bases, the J end by 6 bases, with 12 bases between. This CDR3 is CASSLRGGEQYF. The DNA for the CDR3 is TGTGCCAGCAGCCTGAGGGGTGGCGAGCAGTACTTC.

Note on this clonotype: A junction boundary mismatches the germline segment, possibly from a read error. The V and J genes are TRBV5-1 and TRBJ2-7; D remains ambiguous. This CDR3 spans 11 amino acids. The V gene's germline CDR1 is SGHRS and CDR2 YFSETQ. CDR3 protein: CACSWADEQYF. The CDR3 nucleotides read TGCGCCTGCAGCTGGGCAGACGAGCAGTACTTC. Complete variable domain (other parts from reference TRBV5-1 and TRBJ2-7): KAGVTQTPRYLIKTRGQQVTLSCSPISGHRSVSWYQQTPGQGLQFLFEYFSETQRNKGNFPGRFSGRQFSNSRSEMNVSTLELGDSALYLCACSWADEQYFGPGTRLTVT.

This clonotype occurred a few times. The chain is built from TRBV19 and TRBJ1-2, with 7 bases matching TRBD1. The CDR3 loop spans 11 amino acids. Germline values: CDR1 LNHDA, CDR2 SQIVND (reference sequence). Trimming removed 9 bases from V and 8 bases from J; junction bases left unmatched: 6. CDR3: CASGQAGGYTF. In DNA, the CDR3 is TGTGCCAGCGGACAGGCCGGGGGCTACACCTTC. Filled out from reference TRBV19 and TRBJ1-2, the complete variable domain reads DGGITQSPKYLFRKEGQNVTLSCEQNLNHDAMYWYRQDPGQGLRLIYYSQIVNDFQKGDIAEGYSVSREKKESFPLTVTSAQKNPTAFYLCASGQAGGYTFGSGTRLTVV.

On this clonotype: A much larger clone lies a single base off, so this may be a read error. The rearrangement links TRBV12-3 or TRBV12-4 to TRBJ2-7; D is unresolved. With 8 bases removed from V and 11 bases from J, the gap between germline ends came to 19 bases. The CDR3 length is 12 residues. The CDR3: CASSLPSGLKYF. The CDR3 bases are TGTGCCAGCTCCCTCCCCTCGGGTTTGAAGTACTTC.

The V gene is TRBV2, the J gene TRBJ2-2, with TRBD1 identical over 7 bases. This CDR3 contains 18 residues. Germline V gives CDR1 SNHLY, CDR2 FYNNEI. V trimming: 0 bases; J trimming: 1 base; junction bases outside the gene matches: 8. CDR3 bases: TGTGCCAGCAGTGAAGCGCACAGGGGTACTAAGAACACCGGGGAGCTGTTTTTT. It is translated as CASSEAHRGTKNTGELFF. Supplemented by reference TRBV2 and TRBJ2-2, the full variable domain reads EPEVTQTPSHQVTQMGQEVILRCVPISNHLYFYWYRQILGQKVEFLVSFYNNEISEKSEIFDDQFSVERPDGSNFTLKIRSTKLEDSAMYFCASSEAHRGTKNTGELFFGEGSRLTVL.

This clonotype was detected ten times or more. The chain is built from TRBV28 and TRBJ2-5; 10 bases fit TRBD1. Trimming took 3 bases from V and 5 from J; bases not matched to a gene: 0. CDR1 MDHEN and CDR2 SYDVKM come from the germline V gene. This CDR3 contains 13 residues. The CDR3 DNA reads TGTGCCAGCAGTTTGGACAGGGGGGAGACCCAGTACTTC. It translates to CASSLDRGETQYF.

The chain has TRBV24-1 and TRBJ1-5; no firm D call. V dropped 2 bases and J dropped 13 bases, with 14 bases sitting between them. The CDR3 has 13 amino acids. CDR1 is KGHDR, CDR2 SFDVKD, per germline. CDR3 nucleotide sequence: TGTGCCACCAGTGATTATTTCGGAGGGTCTCAGCATTTT. It specifies CATSDYFGGSQHF.

With regard to this clonotype: One base away lies a much larger clone, so this may be a sequencing read error. The CDR3, as DNA: TGTGCCAGCAGCGTAGATAGAGGTTGGGAGACCCGGTACTTC. Protein: CASSVDRGWETRYF. The rearrangement links TRBV9 to TRBJ2-5, with D maybe TRBD2 (5 bases). This CDR3 spans 14 amino acids. The germline V gene encodes CDR1 SGDLS and CDR2 YYNGEE. The variable domain in full, with the rest retrieved from reference TRBV9 and TRBJ2-5, is DSGVTQTPKHLITATGQRVTLRCSPRSGDLSVYWYQQSLDQGLQFLIQYYNGEERAKGNILERFSAQQFPDLHSELNLSSLELGDSALYFCASSVDRGWETRYFGPGTRLLVL.

The sample holds many counts of this clonotype. The J gene is TRBJ2-5, the V gene TRBV28; D call uncertain. Germline assignment: CDR1 MDHEN and CDR2 SYDVKM. V was cut by 5 bases and J by 4 bases, with 5 bases left in between. There are 11 residues in the CDR3. The CDR3: CASSRAETQYF. DNA of the CDR3: TGTGCCAGCAGTCGGGCAGAGACCCAGTACTTC.

This clonotype was seen at least ten times. The rearrangement uses TRBV9 and TRBJ1-1; no firm D call. V lost 0 bases and J lost 4, with 10 bases in between. Germline loops: CDR1 SGDLS, CDR2 YYNGEE. The CDR3 is made up of 14 amino acids. DNA for the CDR3: TGTGCCAGCAGCGTAGACCCTATGGGCACTGAAGCTTTCTTT. It yields the protein CASSVDPMGTEAFF.